This T cell receptor (beta chain) was retrieved from a study of T-cell reconstitution after alpha-beta-depleted transplantation in children. Findings and caveats of the study: Alpha-beta T cells present about two months after transplant were reported to originate from several hundred expanded graft clones.

Preparing the TCRbeta library involved the use of unique molecular identifiers. TCRdb processed the PCR reads anew with MiXCR; each CDR3 protein has one entry. The table lists over 400,000 distinct CDR3 sequences, around two fifths of them singletons. Worth noting for this clonotype: Its target is not known.

Germline V gene sequence: CDR1 DFQATT, CDR2 SNEGSKA (reference sequence). V was clipped by 8 bases and J by 2 bases, with 25 bases between them. The CDR3 extends over 16 amino acids. The input for sequencing was PBMCs, taken before TCRalphabeta/CD19-depleted stem cell transplant. The J gene is TRBJ2-7, the V gene TRBV20-1; a weak D match, TRBD1 (5 bases). The clonotype was recovered from a girl between 2 and 10 years old with aplastic anemia, due to receive a stem cell transplant. CDR3 residues: CSSWGPSTGKPYEQYF. Written as DNA, the CDR3 is TGCAGTTCCTGGGGCCCGTCTACAGGCAAACCCTACGAGCAGTACTTC.